The 20 T cell receptor beta chains below were found in one sample sequenced in a study of T cell responses to AZD1222 COVID-19 vaccine. Sequenced by immunoSEQ multiplex PCR; TCRdb stores in-frame clones only, minus some. The table lists approximately 100,000 clones, approximately 88% of them singletons. The specimen was peripheral blood, collected on day 0 of AZD1222 vaccination. Receptors were obtained from an adult in good health.

The rearrangement joins TRBV19 to TRBJ2-3, with D uncertain. Germline loops: CDR1 LNHDA, CDR2 SQIVND (reference sequence). The CDR3 consists of 13 residues. The V and J ends lost 3 bases and 5 bases respectively, with 9 bases between them. CDR3 protein: CASSITRGDTQYF. Here the CDR3 DNA reads TGTGCCAGTAGTATCACCCGCGGAGATACGCAGTATTTT.

This clone has only a few counts. The V and J genes are TRBV5-4 and TRBJ2-7, with D possibly being TRBD1 (6 bases). Germline values: CDR1 SGHNT, CDR2 YYREEE (reference sequence). The CDR3 is made up of 17 amino acids. V shed 0 bases and J shed 3 bases, with 19 bases lying between them. CDR3 loop: CASSLAYRVNLGYEQYF. The CDR3 region has the DNA TGTGCCAGCAGCTTGGCGTACAGGGTGAATTTAGGCTACGAGCAGTACTTC.

The rearrangement links TRBV3-1 (or the pseudogene TRBV3-2) to TRBJ1-6; D unresolved. Germline V lookup: CDR1 LGHDT, CDR2 YNNKEL (reference sequence). V shed 3 bases and J shed 7 bases, with 7 bases lying between them. The CDR3 consists of 13 residues. The CDR3 DNA follows: TGTGCCAGCAGCCAGGGCGGGAATTCACCCCTCCACTTT. It specifies CASSQGGNSPLHF.

The J gene is TRBJ2-3, the V gene TRBV19, with a possible D match to TRBD2 (5 bases). The germline CDR1 and CDR2 sequences are LNHDA and SQIVND (reference sequence). Trimming pared 6 bases from V and 4 bases from J, leaving 14 bases between. The CDR3 consists of 14 residues. This CDR3 is CASSERVMADTQYF. As DNA, the CDR3 is TGTGCCAGTAGCGAGAGGGTTATGGCAGATACGCAGTATTTT.

The CDR3 coding sequence is TGTGCCAGCAGCGCTAGCGGGGGCGGGGGCTGGGAGCAGTTCTTC. Amino acids: CASSASGGGGWEQFF. The chain combines TRBV9 with TRBJ2-1; 10 bases align to TRBD2. The germline V gene encodes CDR1 SGDLS and CDR2 YYNGEE. Losses at the gene ends were 3 bases for V and 10 bases for J; bases not matched to a gene: 10. This CDR3 contains 15 residues. The variable domain in full, with the rest retrieved from reference TRBV9 and TRBJ2-1, is DSGVTQTPKHLITATGQRVTLRCSPRSGDLSVYWYQQSLDQGLQFLIQYYNGEERAKGNILERFSAQQFPDLHSELNLSSLELGDSALYFCASSASGGGGWEQFFGPGTRLTVL.

The chain has TRBV21-1 and TRBJ1-6; TRBD1, as called in the table, went unchecked against the DNA. TRBV21-1 is labeled a pseudogene. The CDR3 is 16 residues long. The CDR3 reads CASSPLLKVRNSPLHF. The CDR3 coding sequence is TGTGCCAGCAGTCCCTTGTTAAAGGTCAGGAATTCACCCCTCCACTTT.

The count of this clone is one. The CDR3 sequence: CATREQGNLEAFF. For the CDR3, the DNA is TGTGCCACTCGCGAACAGGGGAACCTTGAAGCTTTCTTT. V gene TRBV6-5 combines with J gene TRBJ1-1; 7 bases map to TRBD1. V was clipped by 10 bases and J by 7 bases; unmatched bases: 12. This CDR3 has 13 residues. The germline gives CDR1 MNHEY, CDR2 SVGAGI.

The J gene is TRBJ1-1, the V gene TRBV19; weak D call: TRBD1 (5 bases). The CDR3 has 16 residues. In germline, CDR1 is LNHDA, CDR2 SQIVND (reference sequence). The V end was cut by 3 bases, the J end by 1 base, with 15 bases between. The CDR3 nucleotides are TGTGCCAGTAGTATGGGGCGGGGCAGTAAGAACACTGAAGCTTTCTTT. Its translation is CASSMGRGSKNTEAFF.

The chain has TRBV7-9 and TRBJ2-7; TRBD1 matches at 10 bases. This CDR3 is 15 amino acids long. Germline V gives CDR1 SEHNR, CDR2 FQNEAQ (reference sequence). The J segment lost 2 bases and the V segment lost 5 bases, leaving 6 bases of the junction unmatched. CDR3 sequence (DNA): TGTGCCAGCAGCCCCAGGACAGGGGGTACCTACGAGCAGTACTTC. Translating gives CASSPRTGGTYEQYF.

The chain joins TRBV10-3 to TRBJ1-6; D may be TRBD1 (5 bases). V was shortened by 3 bases and J by 10 bases, with 13 bases between the two germline ends. Germline values: CDR1 ENHRY, CDR2 SYGVKD. This CDR3 has 14 amino acids. This chain's CDR3 is CAISDQTAGSPLHF. CDR3 nucleotide sequence: TGTGCCATCAGTGATCAGACAGCGGGGTCACCCCTCCACTTT.

The genes are TRBV3-1 (or the pseudogene TRBV3-2) and TRBJ1-2; 7 nucleotides match TRBD1. V lost 5 bases to trimming and J lost 4 bases; unmatched junction nucleotides: 4. This CDR3 is 13 amino acids long. Germline lookup yields CDR1 LGHDT and CDR2 YNNKEL (reference sequence). The CDR3 DNA reads TGTGCCAGCAGCGAAGGACAGGCCTATGGCTACACCTTC. Translating gives CASSEGQAYGYTF.

There are a few counts of this clone. CDR3 DNA: TGTGCCAGCAGTTTATCCGGGAGCGGGTACGAGCAGTACTTC. It encodes CASSLSGSGYEQYF. The rearrangement links TRBV28 to TRBJ2-7, with D possibly TRBD2 on 6 matching bases. The CDR3 has 14 residues. The V gene's germline CDR1 is MDHEN and CDR2 SYDVKM. V was clipped by 1 base and J by 4 bases, with 11 bases between them. Variable domain in full (rest from reference TRBV28 and TRBJ2-7): DVKVTQSSRYLVKRTGEKVFLECVQDMDHENMFWYRQDPGLGLRLIYFSYDVKMKEKGDIPEGYSVSREKKERFSLILESASTNQTSMYLCASSLSGSGYEQYFGPGTRLTVT.

This clone was seen just once. This sequence joins TRBV9 and TRBJ1-1; the D gene is possibly TRBD1 (5 bases). From germline, CDR1 is SGDLS and CDR2 YYNGEE. The V end lost 5 bases, the J end lost 4 bases, and 9 bases lay between the germline ends. The CDR3 is made up of 12 amino acids. The CDR3 sequence: CASRGPGTEAFF. The CDR3 bases are TGTGCCAGCAGGGGACCAGGCACTGAAGCTTTCTTT.

This chain uses TRBV18 with TRBJ1-2; no definite D call. The CDR3 contains 17 residues. Per the germline V gene, CDR1 is KGHSH and CDR2 is LQKENI. Trimming took 3 bases from V and 2 from J, leaving 19 bases between them. CDR3 sequence: CASSPDVAGTKNYGYTF. For the CDR3, the DNA is TGTGCCAGCTCACCTGACGTTGCAGGCACCAAAAACTATGGCTACACCTTC.

CDR3 region: CASSILGGNQPQHF. In DNA, the CDR3 is TGTGCCAGTAGTATTCTGGGAGGGAATCAGCCCCAGCATTTT. The chain joins TRBV19 to TRBJ1-5; D remains ambiguous. Germline CDR1 LNHDA, CDR2 SQIVND (reference sequence). The CDR3 runs 14 residues. Trimming pared 3 bases from V and 4 bases from J, leaving 10 bases between.

In this sample, this clone turned up a few times. The chain carries TRBV29-1 and TRBJ2-6; no reliable D call. The CDR3 has 13 amino acids. CDR1 and CDR2 (germline): SQVTM, ANQGSEA. Trimming stripped 3 bases from V and 0 bases from J, with 3 bases between. The CDR3 region is CSVEFSGANVLTF. The CDR3 nucleotides read TGCAGCGTTGAGTTCTCTGGGGCCAACGTCCTGACTTTC.

The gene calls are TRBV6-5 and TRBJ1-5; a weak D match, TRBD1 (6 bases). Deletions cut 6 bases from V and 7 bases from J, with 19 bases between. This CDR3 has 15 residues. CDR1 is MNHEY, CDR2 SVGAGI, per germline. CDR3 sequence: CASSQGILGRQPQHF. The CDR3, as DNA: TGTGCCAGCAGCCAGGGGATCCTCGGGAGGCAGCCCCAGCATTTT.

The genes are TRBV19 and TRBJ1-1, with 9 positions matching TRBD1. The CDR3 contains 12 residues. CDR1 and CDR2 (germline): LNHDA, SQIVND (reference sequence). With V trimmed by 9 bases and J by 3 bases, 2 bases remained unmatched. The CDR3 DNA is TGTGCCAGCGGACAGGGGCACACTGAAGCTTTCTTT. The encoded protein is CASGQGHTEAFF.

This chain links TRBV5-3 with TRBJ2-3, with D tentatively TRBD1 (6 bases). TRBV5-3 carries the ORF label, with uncertain function. The CDR3 covers 16 residues. V shed 10 bases and J shed 0 bases, with 21 bases lying between them. The CDR3, as DNA: TGTGCCCCCCGCCCCGGACAGCCTCTAAGCACAGATACGCAGTATTTT. Its protein product is CAPRPGQPLSTDTQYF.

V and J are TRBV2 and TRBJ1-5; TRBD1 is a possible D gene (5 bases). The germline V gene encodes CDR1 SNHLY and CDR2 FYNNEI. V gave up 8 bases and J gave up 4 bases, with 15 bases separating them. The CDR3 consists of 14 residues. The CDR3 is CASQPRVGNQPQHF. The CDR3 DNA is TGTGCCAGCCAGCCCAGGGTGGGAAATCAGCCCCAGCATTTT.